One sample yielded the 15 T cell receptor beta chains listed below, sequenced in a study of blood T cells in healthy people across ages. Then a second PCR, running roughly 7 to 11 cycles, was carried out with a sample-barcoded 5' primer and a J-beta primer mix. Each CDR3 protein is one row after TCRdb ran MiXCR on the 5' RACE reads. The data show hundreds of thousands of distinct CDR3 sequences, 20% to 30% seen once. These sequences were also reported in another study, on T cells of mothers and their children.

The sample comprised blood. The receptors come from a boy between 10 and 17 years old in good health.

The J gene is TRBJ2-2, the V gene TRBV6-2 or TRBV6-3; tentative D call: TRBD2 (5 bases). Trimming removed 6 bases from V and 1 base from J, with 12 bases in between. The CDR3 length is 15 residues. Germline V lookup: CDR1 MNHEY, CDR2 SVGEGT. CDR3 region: CASRRRGQNTGELFF. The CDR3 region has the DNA TGTGCCAGCAGGAGGAGAGGGCAGAACACCGGGGAGCTGTTTTTT.

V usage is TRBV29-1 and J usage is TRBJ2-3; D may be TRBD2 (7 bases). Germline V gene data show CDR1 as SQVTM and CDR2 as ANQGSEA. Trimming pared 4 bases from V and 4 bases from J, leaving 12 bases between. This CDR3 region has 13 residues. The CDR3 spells CSVVAGAADTQYF. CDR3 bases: TGCAGCGTTGTGGCGGGGGCCGCAGATACGCAGTATTTT.

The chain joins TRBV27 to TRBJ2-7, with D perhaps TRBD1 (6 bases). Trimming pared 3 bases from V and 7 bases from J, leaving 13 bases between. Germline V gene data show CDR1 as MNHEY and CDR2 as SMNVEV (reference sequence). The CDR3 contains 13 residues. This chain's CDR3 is CASSFGGTMEQYF. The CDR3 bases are TGTGCCAGCAGTTTCGGTGGGACAATGGAGCAGTACTTC.

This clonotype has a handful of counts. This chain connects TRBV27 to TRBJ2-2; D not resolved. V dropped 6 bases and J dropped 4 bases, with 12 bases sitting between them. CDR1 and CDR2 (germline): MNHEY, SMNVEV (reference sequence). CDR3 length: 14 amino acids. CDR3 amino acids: CASRPTPLTGELFF. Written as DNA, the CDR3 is TGTGCCAGCAGACCTACGCCACTCACCGGGGAGCTGTTTTTT.

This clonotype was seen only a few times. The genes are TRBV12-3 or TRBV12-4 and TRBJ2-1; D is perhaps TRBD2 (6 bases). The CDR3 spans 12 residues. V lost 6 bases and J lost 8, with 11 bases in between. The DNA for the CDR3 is TGTGCCAGCAGCCGAAAGCGGGATGAGCAGTTCTTC. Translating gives CASSRKRDEQFF.

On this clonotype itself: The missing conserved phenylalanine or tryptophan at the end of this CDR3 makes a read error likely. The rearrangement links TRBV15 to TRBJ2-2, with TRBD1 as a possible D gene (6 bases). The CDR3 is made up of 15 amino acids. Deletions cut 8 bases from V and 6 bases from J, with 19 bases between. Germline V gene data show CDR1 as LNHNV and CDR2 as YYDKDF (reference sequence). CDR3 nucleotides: TGTGCCACCTCCCGGGGCGGAACAGGGTCCGGGGAGCTGTTTCTT. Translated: CATSRGGTGSGELFL.

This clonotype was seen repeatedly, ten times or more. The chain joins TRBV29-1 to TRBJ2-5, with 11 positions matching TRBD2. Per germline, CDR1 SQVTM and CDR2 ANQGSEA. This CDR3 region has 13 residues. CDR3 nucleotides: TGCAGTTTAGCGGGGGGGAAAGGAGAGACCCAGTACTTC. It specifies CSLAGGKGETQYF. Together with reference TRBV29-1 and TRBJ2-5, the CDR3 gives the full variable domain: SAVISQKPSRDICQRGTSLTIQCQVDSQVTMMFWYRQQPGQSLTLIATANQGSEATYESGFVIDKFPISRPNLTFSTLTVSNMSPEDSSIYLCSLAGGKGETQYFGPGTRLLVL.

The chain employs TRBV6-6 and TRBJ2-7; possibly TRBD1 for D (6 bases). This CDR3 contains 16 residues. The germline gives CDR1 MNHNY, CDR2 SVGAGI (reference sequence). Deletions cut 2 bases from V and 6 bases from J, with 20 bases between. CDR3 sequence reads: CASSYGRGRGSIEQYF. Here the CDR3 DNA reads TGTGCCAGCAGTTACGGCCGGGGCAGGGGAAGTATCGAGCAGTACTTC.

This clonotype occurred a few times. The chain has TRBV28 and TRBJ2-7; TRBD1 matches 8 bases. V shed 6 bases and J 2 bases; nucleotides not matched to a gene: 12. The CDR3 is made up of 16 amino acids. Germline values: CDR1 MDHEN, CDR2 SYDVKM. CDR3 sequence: CASSPLTGTGAYEQYF. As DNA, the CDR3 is TGTGCCAGCAGCCCTCTTACCGGGACAGGAGCCTACGAGCAGTACTTC.

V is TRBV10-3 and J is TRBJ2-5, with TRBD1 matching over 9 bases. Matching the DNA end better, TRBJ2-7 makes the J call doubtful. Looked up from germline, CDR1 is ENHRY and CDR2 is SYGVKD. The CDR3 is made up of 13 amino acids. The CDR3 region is CALRPGQGYEQYF. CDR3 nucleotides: TGTGCCCTAAGGCCGGGACAGGGATACGAGCAGTACTTC.

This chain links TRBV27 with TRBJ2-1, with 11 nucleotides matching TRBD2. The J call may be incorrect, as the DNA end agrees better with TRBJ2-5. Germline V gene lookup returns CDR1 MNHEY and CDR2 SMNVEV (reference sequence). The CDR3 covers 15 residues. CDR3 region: CASSYIAGGAETQYF. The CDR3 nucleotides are TGTGCCAGCAGTTACATAGCGGGAGGGGCTGAGACCCAGTACTTC.

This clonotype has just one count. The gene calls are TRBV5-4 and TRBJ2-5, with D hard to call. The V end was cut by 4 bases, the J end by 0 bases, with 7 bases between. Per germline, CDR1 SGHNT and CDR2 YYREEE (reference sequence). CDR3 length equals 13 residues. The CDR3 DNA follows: TGTGCCAGCAGCATACCGTACCAAGAGACCCAGTACTTC. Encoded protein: CASSIPYQETQYF. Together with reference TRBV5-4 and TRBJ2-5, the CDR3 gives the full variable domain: ETGVTQSPTHLIKTRGQQVTLRCSSQSGHNTVSWYQQALGQGPQFIFQYYREEENGRGNFPPRFSGLQFPNYSSELNVNALELDDSALYLCASSIPYQETQYFGPGTRLLVL.

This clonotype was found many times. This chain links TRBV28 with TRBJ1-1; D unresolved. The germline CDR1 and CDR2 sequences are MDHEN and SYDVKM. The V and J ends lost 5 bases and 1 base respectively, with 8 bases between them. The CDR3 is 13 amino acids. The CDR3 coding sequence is TGTGCCAGCAGTAAAGAAGGGAACACTGAAGCTTTCTTT. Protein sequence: CASSKEGNTEAFF. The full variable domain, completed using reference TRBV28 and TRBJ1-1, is DVKVTQSSRYLVKRTGEKVFLECVQDMDHENMFWYRQDPGLGLRLIYFSYDVKMKEKGDIPEGYSVSREKKERFSLILESASTNQTSMYLCASSKEGNTEAFFGQGTRLTVV.

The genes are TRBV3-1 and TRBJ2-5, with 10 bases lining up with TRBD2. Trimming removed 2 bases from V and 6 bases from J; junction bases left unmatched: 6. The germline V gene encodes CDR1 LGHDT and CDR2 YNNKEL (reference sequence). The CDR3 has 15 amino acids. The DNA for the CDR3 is TGTGCCAGCAGCCAACCTACTAGCGGGATGAAGACCCAGTACTTC. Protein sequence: CASSQPTSGMKTQYF.

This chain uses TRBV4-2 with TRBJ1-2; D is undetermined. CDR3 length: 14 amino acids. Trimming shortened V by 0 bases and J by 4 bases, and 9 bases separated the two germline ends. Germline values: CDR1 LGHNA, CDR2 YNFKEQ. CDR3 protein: CASSQEPLGYGYTF. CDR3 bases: TGTGCCAGCAGCCAAGAACCCTTAGGCTATGGCTACACCTTC.